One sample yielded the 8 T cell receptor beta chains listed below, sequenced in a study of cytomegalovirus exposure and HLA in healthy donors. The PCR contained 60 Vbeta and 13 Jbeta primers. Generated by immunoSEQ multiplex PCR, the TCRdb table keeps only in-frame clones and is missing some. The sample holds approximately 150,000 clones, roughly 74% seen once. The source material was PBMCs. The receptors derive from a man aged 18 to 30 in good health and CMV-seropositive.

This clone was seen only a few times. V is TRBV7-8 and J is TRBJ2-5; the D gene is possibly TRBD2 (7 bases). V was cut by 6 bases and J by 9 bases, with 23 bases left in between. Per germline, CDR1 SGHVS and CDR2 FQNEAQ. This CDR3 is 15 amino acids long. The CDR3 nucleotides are TGTGCCAGCAGTCGGGGAGGGGGGCAGGGGTTCGCCCAGTACTTC. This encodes CASSRGGGQGFAQYF. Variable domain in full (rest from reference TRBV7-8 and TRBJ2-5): GAGVSQSPRYKVAKRGQDVALRCDPISGHVSLFWYQQALGQGPEFLTYFQNEAQLDKSGLPSDRFFAERPEGSVSTLKIQRTQQEDSAVYLCASSRGGGQGFAQYFGPGTRLLVL.

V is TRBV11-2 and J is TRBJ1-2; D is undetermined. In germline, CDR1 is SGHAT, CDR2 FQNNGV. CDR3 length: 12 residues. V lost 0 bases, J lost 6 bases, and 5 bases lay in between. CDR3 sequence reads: CASSLESDGYTF. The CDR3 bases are TGTGCCAGCAGCTTAGAAAGCGATGGCTACACCTTC.

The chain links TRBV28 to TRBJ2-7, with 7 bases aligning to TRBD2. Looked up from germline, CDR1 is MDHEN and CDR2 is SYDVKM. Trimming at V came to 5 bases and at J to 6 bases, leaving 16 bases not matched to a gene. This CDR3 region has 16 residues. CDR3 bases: TGTGCCAGCAGTCCCTTGGGGGAGGGGAGGTACGGCGAGCAGTACTTC. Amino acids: CASSPLGEGRYGEQYF.

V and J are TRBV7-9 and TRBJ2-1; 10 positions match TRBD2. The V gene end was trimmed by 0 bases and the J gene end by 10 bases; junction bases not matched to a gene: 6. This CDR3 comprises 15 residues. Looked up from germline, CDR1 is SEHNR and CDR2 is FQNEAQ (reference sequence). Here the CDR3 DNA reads TGTGCCAGCAGCTTAGCAATAGAACTAGCGGGAGAGCAGTTCTTC. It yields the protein CASSLAIELAGEQFF.

The CDR3 DNA follows: TGTGCCTGGAGTGTATACTCTGGAAACACCATATATTTT. Translating it yields CAWSVYSGNTIYF. The rearrangement joins TRBV30 to TRBJ1-3; D is uncertain. V was clipped by 0 bases and J by 0 bases, with 3 bases between them. From germline, CDR1 is GTSNPN and CDR2 SVGIG (reference sequence). The CDR3 totals 13 residues.

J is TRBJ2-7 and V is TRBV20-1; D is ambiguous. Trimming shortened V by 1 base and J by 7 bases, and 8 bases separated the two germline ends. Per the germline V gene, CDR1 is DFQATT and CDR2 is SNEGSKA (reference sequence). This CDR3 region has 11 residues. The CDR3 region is CSARAVREQYF. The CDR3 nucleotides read TGCAGTGCTAGAGCGGTGAGGGAGCAGTACTTC.

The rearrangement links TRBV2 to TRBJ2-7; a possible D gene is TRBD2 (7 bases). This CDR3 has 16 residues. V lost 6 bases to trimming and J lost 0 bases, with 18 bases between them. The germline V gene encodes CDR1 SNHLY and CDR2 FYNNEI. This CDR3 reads CASRGRRGTSSYEQYF. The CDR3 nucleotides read TGTGCCAGCAGGGGTCGGCGGGGGACAAGCTCCTACGAGCAGTACTTC.

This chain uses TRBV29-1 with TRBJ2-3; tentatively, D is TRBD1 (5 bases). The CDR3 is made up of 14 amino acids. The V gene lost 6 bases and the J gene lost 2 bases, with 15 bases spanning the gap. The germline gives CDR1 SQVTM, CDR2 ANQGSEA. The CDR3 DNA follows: TGCAGCGTGATCCAGCTGACAGTCACAGATACGCAGTATTTT. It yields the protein CSVIQLTVTDTQYF.